This is a list of T cell receptor beta chains from one sample in a study of blood T cell repertoires in COVID-19. Produced via immunoSEQ multiplex PCR; TCRdb's table is partial and in-frame only. This sample has 200,000 to 250,000 clones; 84% occur once, and the top ten carry roughly 8%. Sequencing was performed on peripheral blood. The receptors shown here come from a woman in her forties or fifties with active or convalescent COVID-19. Each CDR3 is given with its conserved first and last residue. A D gene is named only where the DNA matches it firmly. The size field is filled for only some rows; it gives once, few, many or a size class.

>TRBD1|.|TRBV5-1|TRBJ1-5
TGCGCCAGCAGCACCGGGACAGACAATCAGCCCCAGCATTTT
CASSTGTDNQPQHF
>TRBD1|.|TRBV7-9|TRBJ2-3
TGTGCCAGCAGCTTAGGACAGGGGGGCACAGATACGCAGTATTTT
CASSLGQGGTDTQYF
>TRBD2|.|TRBV7-6|TRBJ2-3
TGTGCCAGCAGCTTAGCGCCGACTAGCGGCCATCAGGGAGATACGCAGTATTTT
CASSLAPTSGHQGDTQYF
>TRBD2|.|TRBV7-9|TRBJ2-3
TGTGCCAGCAGCTTAGCGGCCCTTGGACTAGCGGGAGAGGGAGATACGCAGTATTTT
CASSLAALGLAGEGDTQYF
>TRBD1|.|TRBV9|TRBJ1-2
TGTGCCAGCAGCGTAGGACAGGGGACCTCTAACTATGGCTACACCTTC
CASSVGQGTSNYGYTF
>.|.|TRBV6-5|TRBJ2-2
TGTGCCAGCATGGCAGGAGGCACCGGGGAGCTGTTTTTT
CASMAGGTGELFF
>.|few|TRBV27|TRBJ1-2
TGTGCCAGCAGTTTTCTAAGAGGGGGAACTAACTATGGCTACACCTTC
CASSFLRGGTNYGYTF
>TRBD1|.|TRBV10-2|TRBJ1-2
TGCGCCAGCAGGGACAGGGGGCCGCATTATGGCTACACCTTC
CASRDRGPHYGYTF
>.|.|TRBV5-1|TRBJ1-5
TGCGCCAGCAGCTTGGTAGGGGCTGGAAATCAGCCCCAGCATTTT
CASSLVGAGNQPQHF
>TRBD1|.|TRBV11-3|TRBJ2-7
TGTGCCAGCAGCAGGACAGGTGGCTACGAGCAGTACTTC
CASSRTGGYEQYF
>TRBD1|.|TRBV7-9|TRBJ2-3
TGTGCCAGCACCCTGGACAGGGTAACAGATACGCAGTATTTT
CASTLDRVTDTQYF
>.|.|TRBV5-1|TRBJ1-1
TGCGCCAGCAGCTTGACGGGGGTACCGAACACTGAAGCTTTCTTT
CASSLTGVPNTEAFF
>.|.|TRBV12-5|TRBJ1-1
TGTGCTAGTGGTTTGTCTAAATTTTGGGACACAGACACTGAAGCTTTCTTT
CASGLSKFWDTDTEAFF
>.|once|TRBV5-1|TRBJ1-3
TGCGCCAGCAGCACCGACGGGATTTCTGGAAACACCATATATTTT
CASSTDGISGNTIYF
>.|.|TRBV6-5|TRBJ1-1
TGTGCCAGCAGTTACTACAGTGACACTGAAGCTTTCTTT
CASSYYSDTEAFF
>.|once|TRBV6-7|TRBJ2-1
TGTGCCAGCAGTTCATACCCCCTGCCAGACACCTACAATGAGCAGTTCTTC
CASSSYPLPDTYNEQFF
>TRBD1|.|TRBV6-6|TRBJ1-6
TGTGCCAGCAGCAGAATTGGACAGGGGAATTCACCCCTCCACTTT
CASSRIGQGNSPLHF
>.|.|TRBV28|TRBJ1-5
TGTGCCAGCGGGCTCACAAGCAATCAGCCCCAGCATTTT
CASGLTSNQPQHF
>.|.|TRBV30|TRBJ2-1
TGTGCCTGGAGATGGGGCGGGGTTGACAATGAGCAGTTCTTC
CAWRWGGVDNEQFF
>.|.|TRBV28|TRBJ1-2
TGTGCCAGCAGTATGACAGATCTTCTCTATGGCTACACCTTC
CASSMTDLLYGYTF
>.|.|TRBV9|TRBJ1-1
TGTGCCAGCAGCGTAGATGGAGGGAACACTGAAGCTTTCTTT
CASSVDGGNTEAFF
>.|.|TRBV7-9|TRBJ2-3
TGTGCCAGCAGCTTCTTAGGGGGTAAGGATACGCAGTATTTT
CASSFLGGKDTQYF
>.|.|TRBV12-3/TRBV12-4|TRBJ1-2
TGTGCCAGCAGTAGAAACTTCTATGGCTACACCTTC
CASSRNFYGYTF
>.|.|TRBV5-1|TRBJ2-2
TGCGCCAGCAGCCGGGATACACAGCCGAACACCGGGGAGCTGTTTTTT
CASSRDTQPNTGELFF
>TRBD2|few|TRBV18|TRBJ2-3
TGTGCCAGCTCACCACAGAGCCCAGCGGGAGCAGCAGATACGCAGTATTTT
CASSPQSPAGAADTQYF
>TRBD2|.|TRBV13|TRBJ2-5
TGTGCCAGCAGCTTAGGGGGGGGACTACAAGAGACCCAGTACTTC
CASSLGGGLQETQYF
>TRBD1|once|TRBV28|TRBJ1-1
TGTGCCAGCAGTTTATACGACAGGGGAGCTTTCTTT
CASSLYDRGAFF
>TRBD1|once|TRBV12-3/TRBV12-4|TRBJ1-2
TGTGCCAGCAGTTTCCTCAGGGGGAATGGCTACACCTTC
CASSFLRGNGYTF
>.|.|TRBV11-2|TRBJ1-3
TGTGCCAGCAGCTTGTCTCAACAAAACACCATATATTTT
CASSLSQQNTIYF
>.|.|TRBV11-2|TRBJ2-3
TGTGCCAGCAGCTCCGACCGGGGGGCCCACACAGATACGCAGTATTTT
CASSSDRGAHTDTQYF
>.|.|TRBV27|TRBJ1-6
TGTGCCAGCAGTTTACGCCCCAGCTCCTATAATTCACCCCTCCACTTT
CASSLRPSSYNSPLHF
>TRBD2|.|TRBV27|TRBJ2-1
TGTGCCAGCAGTTTGCTAGCGGGTGGCTACAATGAGCAGTTCTTC
CASSLLAGGYNEQFF
>TRBD1|.|TRBV14|TRBJ2-3
TGTGCCAGCAGCCAAGGTTGGGGACAGGGATTTTGGCACTCAGATACGCAGTATTTT
CASSQGWGQGFWHSDTQYF
>.|.|TRBV3-1/TRBV3-2|TRBJ1-2
TGTGCCAGCAGCCATCTTTCCCTTGTCTATGGCTACACCTTC
CASSHLSLVYGYTF
>TRBD1|.|TRBV15|TRBJ2-1
TGTGCCACCAGCAGCCCCGGAGGGACAGGGCATGAGCAGTTCTTC
CATSSPGGTGHEQFF
>.|.|TRBV5-1|TRBJ2-2
TGCGCCAGCACCCCCAGTGGAGTTGACACCGGGGAGCTGTTTTTT
CASTPSGVDTGELFF
>TRBD2|.|TRBV3-1/TRBV3-2|TRBJ2-1
TGTGCCAGCAGCCAAGCCGGACTGGGGGGGAATGAGCAGTTCTTC
CASSQAGLGGNEQFF
>TRBD2|.|TRBV3-1/TRBV3-2|TRBJ2-1
TGTGCCAGCAGCCAGCGGAGCGGGGGGGAGAATGAGCAGTTCTTC
CASSQRSGGENEQFF
>TRBD2|.|TRBV2|TRBJ2-7
TGTGCCAGCATGATCAGCGGGACGGGCGAGCAGTACTTC
CASMISGTGEQYF
>.|.|TRBV28|TRBJ2-7
TGTGCCAGCCGGAGTAGCGTGAACTACGAGCAGTACTTC
CASRSSVNYEQYF
>TRBD1|.|TRBV19|TRBJ2-2
TGTGCCAGTAGTATACCCCGGACAGGCAGCGGGGAGCTGTTTTTT
CASSIPRTGSGELFF
>.|.|TRBV6-5|TRBJ2-1
TGTGCCAGCACTCTTGACAGATACAATGAGCAGTTCTTC
CASTLDRYNEQFF
>TRBD1|.|TRBV11-3|TRBJ2-2
TGTGCCAGCAGCTCTTTAGGGACAGGGAGCACCGGGGAGCTGTTTTTT
CASSSLGTGSTGELFF
>TRBD2|.|TRBV2|TRBJ2-2
TGTGCCAGCAGTGGTTCCGGGAGGGGATTGGGGACCGGGGAGCTGTTTTTT
CASSGSGRGLGTGELFF
>.|.|TRBV7-6|TRBJ1-3
TGTGCCAGCAGCTTAGGCGGAGGAAACACCATATATTTT
CASSLGGGNTIYF
>.|.|TRBV9|TRBJ2-1
TGTGCCAGCAGCTCGGGGGTCTACAATGAGCAGTTCTTC
CASSSGVYNEQFF
>.|.|TRBV7-6|TRBJ2-2
TGTGCCAGCAGCCCATGGGCGGGCGGGGAGCTGTTTTTT
CASSPWAGGELFF
>.|.|TRBV11-2|TRBJ2-5
TGTGCCAGCAGCCTCACGGGTCGGGGCCAAGAGACCCAGTACTTC
CASSLTGRGQETQYF
>.|.|TRBV2|TRBJ1-5
TGTGCCAGCAGTCGGACTGTGCGAGGCAATCAGCCCCAGCATTTT
CASSRTVRGNQPQHF
>TRBD1|.|TRBV5-1|TRBJ1-2
TGCGCCAGCAGCCCACGGACAGGGCGTTATGGCTACACCTTC
CASSPRTGRYGYTF
>TRBD1|.|TRBV10-1|TRBJ2-2
TGCGCCAGCAGTGAGTCCCCCGGGACAGGGGGCACCGGGGAGCTGTTTTTT
CASSESPGTGGTGELFF
>.|.|TRBV5-1|TRBJ2-5
TGCGCCAGCAGCGTGCTATTACGGGAGACCCAGTACTTC
CASSVLLRETQYF
>TRBD2|.|TRBV10-3|TRBJ2-1
TGTGCCATCAGTGCGCCGGGGGGGGTCGACAATGAGCAGTTCTTC
CAISAPGGVDNEQFF
>.|.|TRBV28|TRBJ2-6
TGTGCCAGCAACTCCCGGTACTCTGGGGCCAACGTCCTGACTTTC
CASNSRYSGANVLTF
>TRBD1|once|TRBV9|TRBJ1-2
TGTGCCAGCAGCGCTAGCCTGGGACAGGGGCGAGGCTACACCTTC
CASSASLGQGRGYTF